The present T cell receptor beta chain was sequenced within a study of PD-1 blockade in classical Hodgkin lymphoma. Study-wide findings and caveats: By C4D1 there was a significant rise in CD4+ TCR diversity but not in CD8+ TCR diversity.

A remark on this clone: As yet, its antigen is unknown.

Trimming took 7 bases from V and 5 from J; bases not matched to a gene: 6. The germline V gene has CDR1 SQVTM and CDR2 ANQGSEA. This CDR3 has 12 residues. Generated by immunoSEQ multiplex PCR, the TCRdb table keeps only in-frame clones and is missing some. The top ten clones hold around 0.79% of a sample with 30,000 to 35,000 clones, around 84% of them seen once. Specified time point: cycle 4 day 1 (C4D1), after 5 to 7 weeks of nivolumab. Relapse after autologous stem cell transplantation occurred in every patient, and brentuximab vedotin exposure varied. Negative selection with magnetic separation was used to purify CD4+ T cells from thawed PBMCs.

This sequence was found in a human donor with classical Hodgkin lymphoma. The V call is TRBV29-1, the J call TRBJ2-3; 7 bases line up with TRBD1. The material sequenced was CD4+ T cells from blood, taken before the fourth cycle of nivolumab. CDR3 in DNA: TGCAGCGCCGACAGGGTTGGAGATACGCAGTATTTT. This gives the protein CSADRVGDTQYF.